A single sample is the source of the 15 T cell receptor beta chains below, sequenced in a study of shared clonotypes between healthy human individuals. Sequencing used immunoSEQ multiplex PCR; TCRdb keeps in-frame clones, though not all of them. The data show roughly 720,000 clones, 80% to 95% seen once. The material sequenced was memory CD8+ T cells from PBMCs. Subset specified: CD45RO+ cells pooled with CCR7-negative TemRA cells. Source of these receptors: a man younger than 30 in good health. Some clones in this sample may be carry-over from other donors' samples.

The chain uses TRBV7-2 and TRBJ2-5; TRBD1 matches at 8 bases. The germline V gene encodes CDR1 SGHTA and CDR2 FQGNSA. Trimming removed 2 bases from V and 5 bases from J; junction bases left unmatched: 4. The CDR3 spans 14 residues. Written as DNA, the CDR3 is TGTGCCAGCAGCTTATGGACAGGGTACGAGACCCAGTACTTC. As protein: CASSLWTGYETQYF.

The chain has TRBV5-1 and TRBJ2-7; TRBD2 aligns across 8 bases. The V gene end was trimmed by 0 bases and the J gene end by 3 bases; junction bases not matched to a gene: 14. The CDR3 is made up of 18 amino acids. Germline assignment: CDR1 SGHRS and CDR2 YFSETQ. The CDR3 loop reads CASSLGRAYGRANYEQYF. The CDR3 nucleotides are TGCGCCAGCAGCTTGGGACGGGCTTACGGGAGGGCCAACTACGAGCAGTACTTC.

The chain uses TRBV13 and TRBJ2-1; 10 bases match TRBD2. V gave up 5 bases and J gave up 3 bases; unmatched junction bases: 4. There are 15 residues in the CDR3. The germline V gene encodes CDR1 PRHDT and CDR2 FYEKMQ (reference sequence). CDR3 coding DNA: TGTGCCAGCAGCGCCAGGACTAGCGGCTACAATGAGCAGTTCTTC. Amino acid sequence: CASSARTSGYNEQFF.

The count of this clone is one. The CDR3 DNA sequence: TGTGCCAGTAGTATGGGAGGACAGAGGAACACTGAAGCTTTCTTT. Translated: CASSMGGQRNTEAFF. The chain uses TRBV19 and TRBJ1-1, with D possibly TRBD1 on 6 matching bases. Germline values: CDR1 LNHDA, CDR2 SQIVND (reference sequence). V gave up 3 bases and J gave up 1 base, with 12 bases separating them. CDR3 length: 15 amino acids.

By share, this clone ranks as hyperexpanded. This sample includes further DNA sequences coding for the same CDR3. The chain recombines TRBV14 with TRBJ1-1; weak D call: TRBD1 (5 bases). CDR1 and CDR2 (germline): SGHDN, FVKESK. This CDR3 is built from 13 residues. Trimming took 3 bases from V and 1 from J, leaving 6 bases between them. The CDR3 bases are TGTGCCAGCAGCCAGGGACGGAACACTGAAGCTTTCTTT. Amino acids: CASSQGRNTEAFF.

Notes on this clone: Other DNA sequences from this sample encode an identical CDR3 as well. This rearrangement joins TRBV7-9 to TRBJ2-7; unclear D gene. The CDR3 runs 14 residues. Trimming left V 1 base short and J 2 bases short, with 9 bases between. Germline V gene data show CDR1 as SEHNR and CDR2 as FQNEAQ (reference sequence). The CDR3 DNA sequence: TGTGCCAGCAGCTTAGGCGGCGGAACCTACGAGCAGTACTTC. This sequence encodes CASSLGGGTYEQYF.

The chain joins TRBV19 to TRBJ1-1, with D tentatively TRBD1 (5 bases). This CDR3 has 12 residues. Germline V gene sequence: CDR1 LNHDA, CDR2 SQIVND (reference sequence). Trimming cost V 4 bases and J 6 bases, with 9 bases left between them. CDR3 sequence reads: CASSRWGAEAFF. DNA of the CDR3: TGTGCCAGTAGTAGATGGGGGGCTGAAGCTTTCTTT.

This rearrangement joins TRBV5-6 to TRBJ2-3; D might be TRBD2 (5 bases). Trimming took 4 bases from V and 0 from J, leaving 15 bases between them. Germline CDR1 is SGHDT and CDR2 is YYEEEE. The CDR3 length is 16 residues. The chain's CDR3 is CASSHLGAYSTDTQYF. The CDR3 nucleotides are TGTGCCAGCAGCCATTTGGGAGCCTATAGCACAGATACGCAGTATTTT.

This clone has only one observation. This chain connects TRBV2 to TRBJ2-7; D ambiguous. V lost 11 bases, J lost 5 bases, and 13 bases lay in between. Germline CDR1 SNHLY, CDR2 FYNNEI. This CDR3 contains 11 residues. The CDR3 DNA reads TGTGCCGCTGTGTCCGTAAACGAGCAGTACTTC. Amino acids: CAAVSVNEQYF.

The chain links TRBV25-1 to TRBJ2-5; 7 bases are a match to TRBD1. J lost 4 bases, V lost 6 bases, and 8 bases had no gene match. The CDR3 spans 14 residues. Looked up from germline, CDR1 is MGHDK and CDR2 is SYGVNS. This CDR3 is CASRRGHRRETQYF. For the CDR3, the DNA is TGTGCCAGCAGGAGGGGGCATAGGCGAGAGACCCAGTACTTC.

The DNA of the CDR3 is TGCGCCAGCAGACTAGCCCTAAATCAGTATTTT. This codes for CASRLALNQYF. The chain employs TRBV5-1 and TRBJ2-3; tentative D call: TRBD2 (6 bases). The length of the CDR3 is 11 residues. V shed 5 bases and J shed 12 bases, with 13 bases lying between them. The germline V gene has CDR1 SGHRS and CDR2 YFSETQ.

This clone was seen only once. The V call is TRBV9, the J call TRBJ2-2; 10 nucleotides agree with TRBD2. This CDR3 region has 16 residues. Germline V CDR1 and CDR2: SGDLS, YYNGEE. With 5 bases clipped from V and 3 bases from J, the junction kept 7 bases outside the gene matches. CDR3 sequence: CASRGASGRDTGELFF. DNA for the CDR3: TGTGCCAGCAGGGGAGCTAGCGGGAGAGACACCGGGGAGCTGTTTTTT.

The rearrangement joins TRBV6-5 to TRBJ1-1; D is ambiguous. The CDR3 sequence is 14 residues long. Germline CDR1 MNHEY, CDR2 SVGAGI. V gave up 6 bases and J gave up 6 bases, with 17 bases separating them. In DNA form, the CDR3 reads TGTGCCAGCAGCGCTTACCCAAGGGAGGCTGAAGCTTTCTTT. It translates to CASSAYPREAEAFF.

This clone has a handful of counts. The V call is TRBV28, the J call TRBJ1-5; no definite D call. Trimming cost V 6 bases and J 7 bases, with 7 bases left between them. The germline V gene has CDR1 MDHEN and CDR2 SYDVKM. The length of the CDR3 is 11 residues. The CDR3 bases are TGTGCCAGCAGCTTTAGCCAGCCCCAGCATTTT. This sequence encodes CASSFSQPQHF.

CDR3: CASSPLAGLAGANEQFF. The CDR3 nucleotides read TGTGCCAGCAGCCCCCTCGCAGGACTAGCCGGGGCCAATGAGCAGTTCTTC. This chain joins TRBV9 and TRBJ2-1, with TRBD2 identical over 8 bases. Germline values: CDR1 SGDLS, CDR2 YYNGEE. The CDR3 extends over 17 amino acids. Unmatched junction bases numbered 15, after V lost 4 bases and J lost 6 bases.